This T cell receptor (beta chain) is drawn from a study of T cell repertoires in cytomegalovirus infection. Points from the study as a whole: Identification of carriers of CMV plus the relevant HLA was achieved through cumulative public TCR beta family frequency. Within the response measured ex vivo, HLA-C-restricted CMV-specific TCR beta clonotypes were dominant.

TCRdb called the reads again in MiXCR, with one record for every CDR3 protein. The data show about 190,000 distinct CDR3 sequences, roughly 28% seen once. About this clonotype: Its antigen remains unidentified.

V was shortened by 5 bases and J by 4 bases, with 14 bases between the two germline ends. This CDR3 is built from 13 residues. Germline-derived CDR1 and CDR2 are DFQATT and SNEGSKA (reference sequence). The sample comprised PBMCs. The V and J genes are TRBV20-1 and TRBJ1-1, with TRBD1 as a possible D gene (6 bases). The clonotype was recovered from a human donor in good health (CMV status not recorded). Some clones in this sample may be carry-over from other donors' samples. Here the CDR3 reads CSAPGGGSTEAFF. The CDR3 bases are TGCAGTGCTCCGGGAGGGGGGAGCACTGAAGCTTTCTTT.